What follows is one TCR beta chain and its context. Its cognate antigen is unknown. The sample holds other DNA sequences that translate to the same CDR3. This CDR3 is 14 amino acids long. Germline CDR1 and CDR2: MNHEY and SMNVEV (reference sequence). With 5 bases clipped from V and 4 bases from J, the junction kept 4 bases outside the gene matches. Both 60 Vbeta primers and 13 Jbeta primers went into the PCR. Sequencing was performed with immunoSEQ multiplex PCR; in TCRdb, only in-frame clones are kept and a portion is missing. The sample holds 150,000 to 200,000 clones, roughly 80% seen once. The sample originates from a study of cytomegalovirus exposure and HLA in healthy donors. Findings of the study overall: Usually a TCR sequence was rare, but some public TCRs were found in many donors. Indistinguishable V segments such as TRBV6-2 and TRBV6-3 were excluded.

This clonotype was obtained from a woman aged 25-40 years in good health and CMV-seropositive. Material for sequencing was PBMCs. The genes are TRBV27 and TRBJ1-5; 8 bases align to TRBD1. In nucleotides, the CDR3 is TGTGCCAGCAGTCCCGGGACAGGTAATCAGCCCCAGCATTTT. Translated, it gives CASSPGTGNQPQHF.